Here is one TCR beta chain with its context. The data were taken from a study of T cell repertoires in ileal Crohn's disease. V lost 4 bases and J lost 6, with 4 bases in between. Per germline, CDR1 MNHEY and CDR2 SVGAGI. The CDR3 consists of 11 residues. As for time point: neoterminal ileum biopsy at postoperative endoscopy, about 6 months after surgery. The data were produced by immunoSEQ multiplex PCR, yet TCRdb's version contains in-frame clones alone and is incomplete. The data contain roughly 9,200 clones, 65% to 80% of them seen just once; the ten biggest clones take up under 20%. The chain uses TRBV6-5 and TRBJ2-1; D unresolved. This receptor was taken from an adult with Crohn's disease. The specimen sequenced was ileal tissue. DNA of the CDR3: TGTGCCAGCAGTTCCCTCAATGAGCAGTTCTTC. It translates to CASSSLNEQFF.